A selection of T cell receptor beta chains follows, all from one sample in a study of blood T cell repertoires in COVID-19. Here immunoSEQ multiplex PCR was the method, and the copy in TCRdb shows in-frame clones only, minus some. The data contain 95,000 to 150,000 clones, 70% to 90% of them singletons. The sequencing input was peripheral blood. The receptors shown here come from a man aged 35 to 55 with acute or convalescent COVID-19. Both conserved end residues are part of each CDR3. A D gene is named only where the DNA matches it firmly. Clone size, where shown, is once, few, many, or a class for clones that have expanded.

>TRBJ2-2|TRBV5-6|NA|TRBD1
CASSLHRGTGELFF
TGTGCCAGCAGCTTGCACAGGGGAACCGGGGAGCTGTTTTTT
>TRBJ2-3|TRBV7-8|NA|NA
CASSPLGGERGPQYF
TGTGCCAGCAGCCCCTTAGGGGGGGAGCGGGGTCCGCAGTATTTT
>TRBJ2-7|TRBV30|NA|TRBD1
CAWSLDRDYEQYF
TGTGCCTGGAGTCTGGACAGGGACTACGAGCAGTACTTC
>TRBJ2-7|TRBV6-2/TRBV6-3|NA|TRBD2
CASSSILSGSYEQYF
TGTGCCAGCAGCTCTATACTTAGCGGGTCCTACGAGCAGTACTTC
>TRBJ1-3|TRBV6-5|NA|NA
CASAAGVSGNTIYF
TGTGCCAGCGCGGCCGGAGTTTCTGGAAACACCATATATTTT
>TRBJ1-2|TRBV9|NA|NA
CASSETGNYGYTF
TGTGCCAGCAGTGAGACAGGAAACTATGGCTACACCTTC
>TRBJ2-1|TRBV7-9|NA|TRBD2
CASSKYGSGRRSYNEQFF
TGTGCCAGCAGCAAGTACGGGAGCGGGAGACGTTCCTACAATGAGCAGTTCTTC
>TRBJ2-6|TRBV9|NA|NA
CASSTTGYSGANVLTF
TGTGCCAGCAGCACCACAGGGTACTCTGGGGCCAACGTCCTGACTTTC
>TRBJ1-2|TRBV4-3|once|NA
CASSQDFGAGNNYGYTF
TGCGCCAGCAGCCAAGATTTTGGGGCAGGTAATAACTATGGCTACACCTTC
>TRBJ1-2|TRBV27|NA|TRBD1
CASSFGTGYGYTF
TGTGCCAGCAGTTTTGGGACAGGCTATGGCTACACCTTC
>TRBJ1-3|TRBV5-1|NA|NA
CASSLMSDSGNTIYF
TGCGCCAGCAGTCTCATGTCAGATTCTGGAAACACCATATATTTT
>TRBJ1-3|TRBV5-6|many|TRBD1
CASSYRGAGNTIYF
TGTGCCAGCAGCTACAGGGGGGCTGGAAACACCATATATTTT
>TRBJ1-1|TRBV7-2|NA|NA
CASSPEGMNTEAFF
TGTGCCAGCAGCCCAGAGGGCATGAACACTGAAGCTTTCTTT
>TRBJ2-1|TRBV5-4|NA|NA
CASSYPEGREQFF
TGTGCCAGCAGCTATCCGGAGGGGCGTGAGCAGTTCTTC
>TRBJ1-1|TRBV7-9|NA|NA
CASSLSIGGAFF
TGTGCCAGCAGCTTAAGCATCGGAGGAGCTTTCTTT
>TRBJ2-7|TRBV28|few|NA
CASSLRASVGEQYF
TGTGCCAGCAGTTTGAGGGCTAGCGTGGGCGAGCAGTACTTC
>TRBJ1-2|TRBV29-1|NA|NA
CSVDTGGAWGYTF
TGCAGCGTTGACACGGGGGGAGCTTGGGGCTACACCTTC
>TRBJ1-1|TRBV27|NA|TRBD1
CASSFFSGQGRNTEAFF
TGTGCCAGCAGCTTTTTCTCCGGACAGGGGCGGAACACTGAAGCTTTCTTT
>TRBJ1-4|TRBV7-2|NA|NA
CASSPPPGANEKLFF
TGTGCCAGCAGCCCCCCGCCAGGTGCTAATGAAAAACTGTTTTTT
>TRBJ2-7|TRBV6-5|NA|NA
CASNPAGNSYEQYF
TGTGCCAGCAATCCGGCCGGGAATTCCTACGAGCAGTACTTC
>TRBJ1-6|TRBV2|NA|NA
CASSGLSSYNSPLHF
TGTGCCAGCAGTGGACTGAGCTCCTATAATTCACCCCTCCACTTT
>TRBJ2-7|TRBV6-1|NA|TRBD2
CASSEARGGWSGSFYEQYF
TGTGCCAGCAGTGAAGCGCGGGGGGGGTGGAGCGGGAGTTTCTACGAGCAGTACTTC
>TRBJ2-1|TRBV2|NA|NA
CASSPPGGVYNEQFF
TGTGCCAGCAGTCCTCCCGGGGGAGTCTACAATGAGCAGTTCTTC
>TRBJ1-4|TRBV5-5|NA|TRBD1
CASSPGQGGEKLFF
TGTGCCAGCAGCCCGGGACAGGGTGGTGAAAAACTGTTTTTT
>TRBJ1-2|TRBV9|NA|TRBD1
CASSSRQGPDGYTF
TGTGCCAGCAGCTCTCGACAGGGGCCGGATGGCTACACCTTC
>TRBJ2-3|TRBV4-3|NA|TRBD2
CASSPTSGDTDTQYF
TGCGCCAGCAGCCCGACTAGCGGGGACACAGATACGCAGTATTTT
>TRBJ2-5|TRBV3-1/TRBV3-2|NA|NA
CASSLQLGGSRQETQYF
TGTGCCAGCAGCCTCCAGCTAGGAGGGTCGCGGCAAGAGACCCAGTACTTC
>TRBJ2-7|TRBV9|NA|NA
CASSVEARNEQYF
TGTGCCAGCAGCGTAGAGGCGAGGAACGAGCAGTACTTC
>TRBJ1-1|TRBV9|few|NA
CASSEATDTEAFF
TGTGCCAGCAGCGAGGCGACAGACACTGAAGCTTTCTTT
>TRBJ1-6|TRBV10-2|NA|TRBD1
CASQRDRQNSPLHF
TGCGCCAGCCAAAGGGACAGGCAAAATTCACCCCTCCACTTT
>TRBJ1-3|TRBV7-2|once|NA
CASSLEGRGKNTIYF
TGTGCCAGCAGCTTAGAAGGACGGGGGAAAAACACCATATATTTT
>TRBJ1-6|TRBV27|NA|TRBD1
CASRTNPGQRDSPLHF
TGTGCCAGCAGAACTAACCCGGGACAGAGAGATTCACCCCTCCACTTT
>TRBJ2-1|TRBV6-5|NA|NA
CASSSRRGPRNEQFF
TGTGCCAGCAGTTCTCGCAGGGGCCCTCGCAATGAGCAGTTCTTC
>TRBJ2-7|TRBV6-6|NA|TRBD1
CASSKTGVYEQYF
TGTGCCAGCAGCAAGACAGGGGTCTACGAGCAGTACTTC
>TRBJ1-2|TRBV9|NA|TRBD1
CASSVVGQDGYTF
TGTGCCAGCAGCGTAGTAGGACAGGATGGCTACACCTTC
>TRBJ1-4|TRBV6-1|once|NA
CASSPGNLGEKLFF
TGTGCCAGCAGTCCCGGGAACCTCGGGGAAAAACTGTTTTTT
>TRBJ2-3|TRBV24-1|NA|TRBD1
CATSDTGGTDTQYF
TGTGCCACCAGTGATACAGGGGGCACAGATACGCAGTATTTT
>TRBJ1-1|TRBV6-5|NA|NA
CASSAQVNTEAFF
TGTGCCAGCTCGGCACAGGTGAACACTGAAGCTTTCTTT
>TRBJ1-2|TRBV12-5|NA|NA
CASGPNAGSRGYTF
TGTGCTAGTGGCCCTAACGCGGGGAGCCGGGGCTACACCTTC
>TRBJ1-4|TRBV19|once|NA
CASSRETVENEKLFF
TGTGCCAGTAGTAGGGAGACGGTGGAGAATGAAAAACTGTTTTTT
>TRBJ2-7|TRBV27|NA|NA
CASSLYSGVREQYF
TGTGCCAGCAGTTTATACTCGGGAGTGCGTGAGCAGTACTTC
>TRBJ1-2|TRBV12-1|NA|NA
CASSFFRDRGRYGYTF
TGTGCCAGCAGTTTCTTCCGGGACAGGGGACGCTATGGCTACACCTTC
>TRBJ2-3|TRBV7-3|NA|TRBD2
CASSSGGDSTDTQYF
TGTGCCAGCAGCAGCGGGGGTGACAGCACAGATACGCAGTATTTT
>TRBJ2-7|TRBV30|NA|TRBD1
CAWNIKTGGLGGEQYF
TGTGCCTGGAATATCAAGACAGGGGGCTTAGGAGGCGAGCAGTACTTC
>TRBJ2-1|TRBV5-1|NA|NA
CASTKATGASYNEQFF
TGCGCCAGCACTAAGGCGACAGGCGCCTCCTACAATGAGCAGTTCTTC
>TRBJ2-7|TRBV9|NA|NA
CASSPTDRNYEQYF
TGTGCCAGCAGCCCGACGGACAGAAACTACGAGCAGTACTTC
>TRBJ2-3|TRBV2|NA|TRBD1
CASSSGQRLGDTQYF
TGTGCCAGCAGCTCGGGACAGAGGTTAGGGGATACGCAGTATTTT
>TRBJ1-5|TRBV5-1|NA|TRBD1
CASSPGQGTRQPQHF
TGCGCCAGCAGCCCGGGACAGGGGACAAGGCAGCCCCAGCATTTT
>TRBJ2-7|TRBV18|NA|TRBD1
CASSAQGAFNEQYF
TGTGCCAGCTCAGCACAGGGGGCTTTCAACGAGCAGTACTTC
>TRBJ2-1|TRBV5-6|NA|TRBD2
CASSLAGASGSAYNEQFF
TGTGCCAGCAGCTTGGCCGGGGCTAGCGGGAGCGCCTACAATGAGCAGTTCTTC
>TRBJ2-1|TRBV4-2|NA|TRBD2
CASSLSGTSYNEQFF
TGTGCCAGCAGCCTAAGCGGGACTTCCTACAATGAGCAGTTCTTC
>TRBJ1-1|TRBV6-1|NA|NA
CASSEASGVGTEAFF
TGTGCCAGCAGTGAAGCGTCAGGTGTAGGCACTGAAGCTTTCTTT
>TRBJ2-3|TRBV7-2|NA|TRBD2
CASSIRLAGIMADTQYF
TGTGCCAGCAGCATCCGACTAGCGGGGATAATGGCAGATACGCAGTATTTT